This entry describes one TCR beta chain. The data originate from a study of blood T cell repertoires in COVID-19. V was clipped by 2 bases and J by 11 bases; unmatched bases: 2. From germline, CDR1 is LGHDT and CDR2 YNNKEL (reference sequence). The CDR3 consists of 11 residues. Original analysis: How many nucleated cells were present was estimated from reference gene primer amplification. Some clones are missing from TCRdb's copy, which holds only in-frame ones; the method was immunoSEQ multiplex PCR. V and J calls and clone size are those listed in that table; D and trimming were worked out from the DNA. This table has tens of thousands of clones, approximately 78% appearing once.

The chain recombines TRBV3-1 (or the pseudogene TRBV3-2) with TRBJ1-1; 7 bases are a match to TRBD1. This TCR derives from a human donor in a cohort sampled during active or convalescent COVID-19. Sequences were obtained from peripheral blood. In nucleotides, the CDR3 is TGTGCCAGCAGCCAAACAGGGGCCGCTTTCTTT. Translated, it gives CASSQTGAAFF.